The 10 T cell receptor beta chains below were found in one sample sequenced in a study of T-cell reconstitution after alpha-beta-depleted transplantation in children. Unique molecular identifiers were built into the TCRbeta library. TCRdb reprocessed the PCR reads via MiXCR and lists one record per CDR3 protein. The sample shows about 610,000 distinct CDR3 sequences, about 10% of them seen only once. The starting material was PBMCs from the stem cell graft donor, obtained from the stem cell graft. Receptors were obtained from a human donor who donated a stem cell graft to a child with acute myeloid leukemia.

Concerning this clonotype: At one end, the junction sequence differs from germline, possibly due to a read error. V and J are TRBV18 and TRBJ2-7; TRBD1 matches 9 bases. Per germline, CDR1 KGHSH and CDR2 LQKENI. The CDR3 is 16 residues long. As DNA, the CDR3 is TGTGCCAGCTCAGCACGGACAGGGGCATCCTCCTACCAGCAGTACTTC. Protein product: CASSARTGASSYQQYF.

This clonotype was seen many times. This chain connects TRBV20-1 to TRBJ2-3; the match to TRBD2 covers 8 bases. This CDR3 is 20 amino acids long. The trim removed 0 bases at V and 2 bases at J, leaving 19 bases unmatched. CDR1 and CDR2 (germline): DFQATT, SNEGSKA (reference sequence). CDR3 nucleotide sequence: TGCAGTGCTAGAGATGGGGGATGGGCAGCGGGAGCGGGACACACAGATACGCAGTATTTT. As protein: CSARDGGWAAGAGHTDTQYF.

This clonotype was counted only a few times. One end of the junction varies from germline; a read error may be responsible. This chain links TRBV7-7 with TRBJ2-1, with TRBD2 as a possible D gene (6 bases). CDR1 and CDR2 from the germline V gene are SSHAT and FNYEAQ (reference sequence). The length of the CDR3 is 15 residues. In DNA, the CDR3 is TGTGCTAGCAGCTTAGGGGCGGGGCTTGACAATGAGCAGTTCTTC. This codes for CASSLGAGLDNEQFF.

This clonotype was found a few times. The chain carries TRBV7-2 and TRBJ2-7; 11 bases match TRBD2. Germline V gene sequence: CDR1 SGHTA, CDR2 FQGNSA. This CDR3 contains 16 residues. With V trimmed by 3 bases and J by 4 bases, 8 bases remained unmatched. The CDR3 loop is CASSFTTSGSGYEQYF. The CDR3 DNA follows: TGTGCCAGCAGCTTCACTACTAGCGGGAGTGGATACGAGCAGTACTTC. Full variable domain (remainder filled in from reference TRBV7-2 and TRBJ2-7): GAGVSQSPSNKVTEKGKDVELRCDPISGHTALYWYRQSLGQGLEFLIYFQGNSAPDKSGLPSDRFSAERTGGSVSTLTIQRTQQEDSAVYLCASSFTTSGSGYEQYFGPGTRLTVT.

The CDR3 sequence: CATSRSGRTGELFF. Written as DNA, the CDR3 is TGTGCCACCAGCAGGTCAGGGCGCACCGGGGAGCTGTTTTTT. The chain links TRBV24-1 to TRBJ2-2; D might be TRBD1 (5 bases). This CDR3 spans 14 amino acids. Germline V gene data show CDR1 as KGHDR and CDR2 as SFDVKD. V lost 7 bases to trimming and J lost 4 bases, with 12 bases between them.

This clonotype turned up a few times. J is TRBJ2-2 and V is TRBV7-7; D not certain. The germline V gene encodes CDR1 SSHAT and CDR2 FNYEAQ (reference sequence). The CDR3 runs 12 residues. The CDR3 DNA is TGTGCTATTCCCCTTAGGGCCGGGGAGCTGTTTTTT. It translates to CAIPLRAGELFF.

J is TRBJ2-1 and V is TRBV7-3; 8 bases agree with TRBD2. V dropped 5 bases and J dropped 0; count of bases not matched to a gene: 3. The CDR3 runs 15 residues. The germline CDR1 and CDR2 sequences are SGHTA and FQGTGA. This chain's CDR3 is CASSQRESSYNEQFF. Here the CDR3 DNA reads TGTGCCAGCAGCCAGCGGGAGAGCTCCTACAATGAGCAGTTCTTC.

The rearrangement links TRBV7-9 to TRBJ2-1; D perhaps matches TRBD2 (6 bases). This CDR3 is 12 amino acids long. Germline CDR1 reads SEHNR; CDR2 reads FQNEAQ (reference sequence). V lost 2 bases and J 13 bases, leaving 12 bases between the germline ends. CDR3 sequence (DNA): TGTGCCAGCAGCTTAAATTCGGGAGCACAGTTCTTC. It specifies CASSLNSGAQFF.

The chain is built from TRBV12-3 or TRBV12-4 and TRBJ2-1, with TRBD2 identical over 9 bases. The CDR3 has 17 residues. Trimming took 2 bases from V and 7 from J; bases not matched to a gene: 12. The CDR3 region has the DNA TGTGCCAGCAGTTTAAGAGCGGGAGGTATCGGTGCGAATGAGCAGTTCTTC. It specifies CASSLRAGGIGANEQFF.

The V and J genes are TRBV20-1 and TRBJ2-3; 15 bases match TRBD2. Germline V gene sequence: CDR1 DFQATT, CDR2 SNEGSKA (reference sequence). Trimming cost V 6 bases and J 4 bases; bases outside gene matches: 5. This CDR3 spans 15 amino acids. This chain's CDR3 is CSAAGLAGGADTQYF. CDR3 coding DNA: TGCAGTGCCGCCGGACTAGCGGGAGGGGCAGATACGCAGTATTTT.